These 6 T cell receptor beta chains were sequenced from one sample in a study of vaccination and CD4 T cells after COVID-19. The antigens of these receptors remain unknown. Treatment denoted: approximately 11-day PBMC culture with coronavirus spike peptide pools or control peptides (ViraFEST assay). It was before the COVID-19 pandemic (2011-2018) that the unexposed donor's CD4+ T cells were collected. Sequenced with the Oncomine TCR Beta short-read assay was DNA taken from cultured CD4+ T cells. Someone extracted genomic DNA from cultured CD4+ T cells. TCRdb called the PCR reads again in MiXCR, with one record for every CDR3 protein. The repertoire holds around 11,000 distinct CDR3 sequences, almost 40% seen once, with around a fifth in the top ten. The specimen sequenced was CD4+ T cells from blood, cultured in vitro. The receptors shown here come from a human donor in good health.

This chain connects TRBV28 to TRBJ1-5, with no clear D. Germline loops: CDR1 MDHEN, CDR2 SYDVKM. CDR3 length equals 10 residues. V was pared by 9 bases and J by 7 bases, with 7 bases between. The CDR3 loop is CASGQQPQHF. The CDR3 region has the DNA TGTGCCAGTGGTCAACAGCCCCAGCATTTT. The variable domain in full, with the rest retrieved from reference TRBV28 and TRBJ1-5, is DVKVTQSSRYLVKRTGEKVFLECVQDMDHENMFWYRQDPGLGLRLIYFSYDVKMKEKGDIPEGYSVSREKKERFSLILESASTNQTSMYLCASGQQPQHFGDGTRLSIL.

V and J are TRBV28 and TRBJ1-2; weak D call: TRBD1 (5 bases). The CDR3 totals 12 residues. Germline CDR1 MDHEN, CDR2 SYDVKM. V was cut by 4 bases and J by 4 bases, with 7 bases left in between. CDR3 protein: CASSWGGYGYTF. In nucleotides, the CDR3 is TGTGCCAGCAGTTGGGGGGGCTATGGCTACACCTTC.

The chain links TRBV19 to TRBJ2-5; 9 positions agree with TRBD2. Unmatched junction bases numbered 0, after V lost 6 bases and J lost 4 bases. This CDR3 has 12 amino acids. Germline lookup yields CDR1 LNHDA and CDR2 SQIVND (reference sequence). Here the CDR3 reads CASRLAGETQYF. The CDR3 DNA sequence: TGTGCCAGTAGACTAGCGGGAGAGACCCAGTACTTC.

This clonotype qualifies as medium-sized. The rearrangement joins TRBV20-1 to TRBJ2-1, with no clear D. V gave up 0 bases and J gave up 3 bases, with 9 bases separating them. The CDR3 runs to 14 residues. Germline CDR1 and CDR2: DFQATT and SNEGSKA (reference sequence). CDR3 amino acids: CSARDLDFYNEQFF. CDR3 sequence (DNA): TGCAGTGCTAGAGATCTGGATTTCTACAATGAGCAGTTCTTC.

This chain connects TRBV6-1 to TRBJ2-3, with 11 bases that match TRBD1. Looked up from germline, CDR1 is MNHNS and CDR2 is SASEGT. V lost 5 bases to trimming and J lost 4 bases; unmatched junction nucleotides: 2. The CDR3 loop spans 14 amino acids. CDR3 sequence reads: CASSTGQGADTQYF. In DNA form, the CDR3 reads TGTGCCAGCAGTACGGGACAGGGGGCAGATACGCAGTATTTT.

The chain couples TRBV6-1 to TRBJ1-6; 8 nucleotides line up with TRBD1. Germline CDR1 and CDR2: MNHNS and SASEGT. Unmatched junction bases numbered 4, after V lost 5 bases and J lost 4 bases. This CDR3 contains 15 residues. This CDR3 is CASSHRQGYNSPLHF. CDR3 DNA: TGTGCCAGCAGTCATCGACAGGGGTATAATTCACCCCTCCACTTT.